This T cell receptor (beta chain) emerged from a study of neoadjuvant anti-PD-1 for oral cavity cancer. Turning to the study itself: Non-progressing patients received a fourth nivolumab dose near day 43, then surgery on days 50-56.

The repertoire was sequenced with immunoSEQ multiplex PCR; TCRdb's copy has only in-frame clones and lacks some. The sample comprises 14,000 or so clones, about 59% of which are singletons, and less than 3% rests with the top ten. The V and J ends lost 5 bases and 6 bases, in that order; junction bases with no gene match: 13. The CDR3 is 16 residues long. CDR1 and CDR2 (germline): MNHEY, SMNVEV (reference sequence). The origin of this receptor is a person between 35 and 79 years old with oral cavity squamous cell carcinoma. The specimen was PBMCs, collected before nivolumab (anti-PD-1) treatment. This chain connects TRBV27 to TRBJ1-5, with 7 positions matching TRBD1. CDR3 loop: CASSPIRGSRGQPQHF. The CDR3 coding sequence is TGTGCCAGCAGTCCCATCAGGGGGTCGAGAGGTCAGCCCCAGCATTTT.